This TCR beta chain was found in a study of shared clonotypes between healthy human individuals. CDR1 and CDR2 from the germline V gene are MNHNY and SVGAGI (reference sequence). Trimming stripped 6 bases from V and 2 bases from J, with 10 bases between. This CDR3 is built from 14 residues. This table comes from immunoSEQ multiplex PCR, and its TCRdb copy is limited to in-frame clones, with some not included. The sample carries around 370,000 clones, about 97% recorded once. CCR7-negative CD45RA+ TemRA cells were combined with CD45RO+ cells to form CD8 memory. This chain uses TRBV6-6 with TRBJ1-4, with D perhaps TRBD1 (5 bases). Sequenced sample: memory CD8+ T cells sorted from blood. The subset denotes: CD45RO+ cells pooled with CCR7-negative TemRA cells. This TCR came from a young man in good health. CDR3 sequence reads: CASSKAGTNEKLFF. CDR3 DNA: TGTGCCAGCAGCAAGGCAGGGACTAATGAAAAACTGTTTTTT.